This entry lists 26 T cell receptor beta chains sequenced from one sample in a study of blood T cells in healthy people across ages. It was with a sample-barcoded 5' primer and a J-beta primer mix that a second PCR of roughly 6 to 12 cycles was run. TCRdb ran MiXCR on the 5' RACE reads and lists one entry per CDR3 protein. Seen here are 1.2 million to 1.5 million distinct CDR3 sequences, around 59% observed once, and the top ten hold roughly 6.3%. The sample comprised blood. These receptors all stem from a man younger than 30 in good health.

This clonotype was counted a few times. J is TRBJ2-1 and V is TRBV11-2, with D perhaps TRBD2 (5 bases). The CDR3 totals 12 residues. Per the germline V gene, CDR1 is SGHAT and CDR2 is FQNNGV. Trimming took 5 bases from V and 8 from J, leaving 10 bases between them. The CDR3 sequence is CASSPGLDEQFF. The CDR3 DNA reads TGTGCCAGCAGCCCGGGATTGGATGAGCAGTTCTTC.

The V call is TRBV12-3 or TRBV12-4, the J call TRBJ2-7; 10 nucleotides agree with TRBD2. CDR3 length: 15 amino acids. The V segment lost 4 bases and the J segment 4 bases; nucleotides outside the gene matches: 7. Here the CDR3 reads CASSSLAGVGYEQYF. The CDR3 nucleotides are TGTGCCAGCAGTTCCCTAGCGGGAGTGGGGTACGAGCAGTACTTC.

This clonotype was detected only a few times. This chain connects TRBV20-1 to TRBJ1-5; weak D call: TRBD1 (6 bases). Trimming pared 3 bases from V and 5 bases from J, leaving 20 bases between. The CDR3 spans 16 residues. Germline V CDR1 and CDR2: DFQATT, SNEGSKA (reference sequence). Written as DNA, the CDR3 is TGCAGTGCTAGCCAGTCAGGGGCCGTTCGCGATCAGCCCCAGCATTTT. Protein sequence: CSASQSGAVRDQPQHF.

The V gene is TRBV27, the J gene TRBJ1-1; D uncertain. Germline CDR1 is MNHEY and CDR2 is SMNVEV (reference sequence). The CDR3 has 14 amino acids. The V and J ends lost 3 bases and 2 bases respectively, with 10 bases between them. The DNA for the CDR3 is TGTGCCAGCAGTTTGATCGGATTTAACACTGAAGCTTTCTTT. This encodes CASSLIGFNTEAFF.

V is TRBV7-9 and J is TRBJ2-3, with 7 positions matching TRBD2. Germline CDR1 SEHNR, CDR2 FQNEAQ (reference sequence). CDR3 length: 18 amino acids. Trimming removed 3 bases from V and 5 bases from J; junction bases left unmatched: 17. DNA for the CDR3: TGTGCCAGCAGCTTTGACCCCTGGGGGGGTGAGCCGGGAGATACGCAGTATTTT. This sequence encodes CASSFDPWGGEPGDTQYF.

The J gene is TRBJ2-1, the V gene TRBV20-1, with 8 bases matching TRBD2. The germline V gene has CDR1 DFQATT and CDR2 SNEGSKA (reference sequence). The V segment lost 5 bases and the J segment 4 bases; nucleotides outside the gene matches: 19. The CDR3 loop spans 18 amino acids. CDR3 amino acids: CSADPLSAGVQFYNEQFF. The CDR3 DNA follows: TGCAGTGCTGATCCCCTATCAGCGGGAGTTCAATTTTACAATGAGCAGTTCTTC.

This clonotype was counted only a few times. The J gene is TRBJ2-4, the V gene TRBV14; 12 bases are a match to TRBD2. Gene TRBJ2-7 matches the end of the DNA better, so the J call may be wrong. The germline V gene encodes CDR1 SGHDN and CDR2 FVKESK. The CDR3 is made up of 16 amino acids. The chain's CDR3 is CASSQTLAGGAYEQYF. The CDR3 DNA reads as TGTGCCAGCAGCCAAACACTAGCGGGGGGTGCCTACGAGCAGTACTTC.

The rearrangement joins TRBV12-3 or TRBV12-4 to TRBJ2-1; 8 nucleotides align to TRBD2. V was pared by 0 bases and J by 9 bases, with 7 bases of the junction left unmatched. CDR3 length: 15 residues. CDR3 nucleotides: TGTGCCAGCAGTTTAGCTTGGCGGGGGGATGGTGAGCAGTTCTTC. Residues: CASSLAWRGDGEQFF.

The chain carries TRBV3-1 and TRBJ2-5; D call uncertain. Germline V gene data show CDR1 as LGHDT and CDR2 as YNNKEL (reference sequence). This CDR3 comprises 14 residues. The V end lost 1 base, the J end lost 5 bases, and 11 bases lay between the germline ends. The CDR3 DNA reads as TGTGCCAGCAGCCAAGTTTCTGGGGTTGAGACCCAGTACTTC. As protein: CASSQVSGVETQYF.

V usage is TRBV7-9 and J usage is TRBJ1-1; D is possibly TRBD1 (6 bases). V was clipped by 5 bases and J by 4 bases, with 14 bases between them. CDR1 SEHNR and CDR2 FQNEAQ come from the germline V gene (reference sequence). The CDR3 sequence is 14 residues long. CDR3 in DNA: TGTGCCAGCAGCGGCGACAGGCGGTCCACTGAAGCTTTCTTT. Protein: CASSGDRRSTEAFF.

This clonotype came up once. The chain uses TRBV7-2 and TRBJ2-3; 11 bases are a match to TRBD2. CDR1 is SGHTA and CDR2 is FQGNSA in the germline V gene. The CDR3 is 20 residues long. The V segment lost 3 bases and the J segment 2 bases; nucleotides outside the gene matches: 16. CDR3: CASSFRGYSGGVTHTDTQYF. For the CDR3, the DNA is TGTGCCAGCAGCTTCCGAGGATATAGCGGGGGGGTTACTCACACAGATACGCAGTATTTT.

The genes are TRBV7-9 and TRBJ2-1; D gene uncertain. Trimming stripped 5 bases from V and 9 bases from J, with 8 bases between. The CDR3 consists of 11 residues. The germline CDR1 and CDR2 sequences are SEHNR and FQNEAQ (reference sequence). The CDR3 region has the DNA TGTGCCAGCAGCCATAAACTTGAGCAGTTCTTC. This encodes CASSHKLEQFF. The full variable domain, with the rest looked up from reference TRBV7-9 and TRBJ2-1, is DTGVSQNPRHKITKRGQNVTFRCDPISEHNRLYWYRQTLGQGPEFLTYFQNEAQLEKSRLLSDRFSAERPKGSFSTLEIQRTEQGDSAMYLCASSHKLEQFFGPGTRLTVL.

The CDR3, as DNA: TGCAGCGTCGGGACCGGCACCGGGGAGCTGTTTTTT. This codes for CSVGTGTGELFF. This sequence joins TRBV29-1 and TRBJ2-2; D is possibly TRBD1 or TRBD2 (5 bases each). V gave up 6 bases and J gave up 4 bases, with 9 bases separating them. Germline values: CDR1 SQVTM, CDR2 ANQGSEA. The CDR3 is 12 amino acids.

This clonotype was seen only a few times. The chain combines TRBV29-1 with TRBJ2-3; D is unclear. There are 14 residues in the CDR3. With 5 bases removed from V and 2 bases from J, the gap between germline ends came to 14 bases. Germline V gene data show CDR1 as SQVTM and CDR2 as ANQGSEA. This CDR3 is CSVTNKQSTDTQYF. CDR3 sequence (DNA): TGCAGCGTTACAAACAAACAGTCCACAGATACGCAGTATTTT.

J is TRBJ2-1 and V is TRBV12-3 or TRBV12-4; tentatively, D is TRBD1 (5 bases). V shed 7 bases and J shed 8 bases, with 18 bases lying between them. This CDR3 contains 14 residues. CDR3: CASIRSGWGDEQFF. The CDR3 DNA follows: TGTGCCAGCATTCGGTCTGGGTGGGGCGATGAGCAGTTCTTC.

This clonotype was detected only a few times. The chain joins TRBV11-2 to TRBJ2-1; D call uncertain. Germline V lookup: CDR1 SGHAT, CDR2 FQNNGV. This CDR3 comprises 15 residues. Trimming removed 1 base from V and 4 bases from J, with 11 bases in between. In DNA form, the CDR3 reads TGTGCCAGCAGCTTAGTAGCTGAACCTTACAATGAGCAGTTCTTC. Translated: CASSLVAEPYNEQFF.

V gene TRBV4-1 combines with J gene TRBJ1-1; D gene ambiguous. The V end lost 0 bases, the J end lost 6 bases, and 8 bases lay between the germline ends. CDR3 length equals 13 residues. Germline assignment: CDR1 MGHRA and CDR2 YSYEKL. The CDR3 is CASSQDEYPEAFF. The CDR3 DNA follows: TGCGCCAGCAGCCAAGACGAATACCCTGAAGCTTTCTTT.

The chain has TRBV28 and TRBJ2-2, with unresolved D. The germline CDR1 and CDR2 sequences are MDHEN and SYDVKM. CDR3 length: 13 residues. V shed 6 bases and J shed 0 bases, with 5 bases lying between them. The CDR3 DNA is TGTGCCAGCAGCACTGCGAACACCGGGGAGCTGTTTTTT. Translating gives CASSTANTGELFF.

With regard to this clonotype: At one end, the junction sequence differs from germline, possibly due to a read error. The J gene is TRBJ2-1, the V gene TRBV6-2 or TRBV6-3, with 8 bases identical to TRBD1. The end of the DNA fits TRBJ2-7 better, so the J call may be wrong. The CDR3 runs to 13 residues. Germline V gene data show CDR1 as MNHEY and CDR2 as SVGEGT. CDR3 sequence: CVSRSTGGPEQYF. CDR3 bases: TGTGTCAGCCGGTCTACAGGGGGTCCCGAGCAGTACTTC.

The chain employs TRBV9 and TRBJ1-6; D is ambiguous. This CDR3 has 12 residues. Germline lookup yields CDR1 SGDLS and CDR2 YYNGEE. The germline V and J ends were trimmed by 6 bases and 6 bases, with 7 bases remaining between them. The CDR3 DNA follows: TGTGCCAGCAAACAGTCTAATTCACCCCTCCACTTT. It is translated as CASKQSNSPLHF.

The chain links TRBV18 to TRBJ1-2; D gene unclear. The germline gives CDR1 KGHSH, CDR2 LQKENI. Trimming cost V 2 bases and J 2 bases, with 12 bases left between them. The CDR3 extends over 15 amino acids. CDR3 loop: CASSPKGRENYGYTF. CDR3 in DNA: TGTGCCAGCTCACCAAAAGGGAGAGAAAACTATGGCTACACCTTC.

The chain recombines TRBV20-1 with TRBJ2-1, with no clear D. The CDR3 has 12 amino acids. V was pared by 1 base and J by 4 bases, with 5 bases between. CDR1 and CDR2 from the germline V gene are DFQATT and SNEGSKA (reference sequence). The CDR3 region has the DNA TGCAGTGCTAGAGTTCGGTACAATGAGCAGTTCTTC. Translated, it gives CSARVRYNEQFF.

The rearrangement joins TRBV9 to TRBJ2-1; the D gene is possibly TRBD2 (6 bases). This CDR3 is built from 17 residues. Trimming pared 3 bases from V and 6 bases from J, leaving 22 bases between. Germline V gene sequence: CDR1 SGDLS, CDR2 YYNGEE. The CDR3 loop reads CASSEPLSGGGANEQFF. The CDR3 region has the DNA TGTGCCAGCAGCGAGCCCCTAAGTGGTGGCGGGGCCAATGAGCAGTTCTTC. The whole variable domain, filled in from reference TRBV9 and TRBJ2-1, reads DSGVTQTPKHLITATGQRVTLRCSPRSGDLSVYWYQQSLDQGLQFLIQYYNGEERAKGNILERFSAQQFPDLHSELNLSSLELGDSALYFCASSEPLSGGGANEQFFGPGTRLTVL.

This clonotype showed up just a few times. The chain employs TRBV3-1 and TRBJ2-4; 12 nucleotides line up with TRBD1. The CDR3 runs to 16 residues. Looked up from germline, CDR1 is LGHDT and CDR2 is YNNKEL (reference sequence). V shed 6 bases, J shed 7 bases, and the junction held 10 bases outside the gene matches. The CDR3 coding sequence is TGTGCCAGCAGTAACACCGGGACAGGGGGCTGGAACATTCAGTACTTC. It yields the protein CASSNTGTGGWNIQYF. Together with reference TRBV3-1 and TRBJ2-4, the CDR3 gives the full variable domain: DTAVSQTPKYLVTQMGNDKSIKCEQNLGHDTMYWYKQDSKKFLKIMFSYNNKELIINETVPNRFSPKSPDKAHLNLHINSLELGDSAVYFCASSNTGTGGWNIQYFGAGTRLSVL.

This clonotype was detected once. This chain uses TRBV2 with TRBJ2-1; the D gene is possibly TRBD2 (6 bases). From germline, CDR1 is SNHLY and CDR2 FYNNEI. V lost 5 bases, J lost 7 bases, and 18 bases lay in between. The CDR3 contains 15 residues. CDR3: CASSPVAARGNEQFF. The DNA of the CDR3 is TGTGCCAGCAGTCCCGTAGCGGCCCGCGGGAATGAGCAGTTCTTC.

The chain links TRBV27 to TRBJ2-7, with D unclear. The ends were cut back, 3 bases at V and 0 bases at J, with 12 bases in the middle. CDR3 size: 15 residues. The germline CDR1 and CDR2 sequences are MNHEY and SMNVEV (reference sequence). CDR3 sequence (DNA): TGTGCCAGCAGTTTCGAGACGTACGACTCCTACGAGCAGTACTTC. Encoded protein: CASSFETYDSYEQYF.